This paragraph covers one TCR beta chain sequence. Antigen specificity is unknown. The ends lost 3 bases at V and 12 bases at J; junction bases unmatched: 7. The CDR3 is 13 amino acids. The germline V gene has CDR1 LNHDA and CDR2 SQIVND (reference sequence). This entry is derived from a study of T cell repertoires in cytomegalovirus infection. TCRdb re-analysed the reads in MiXCR, keeping a single row per CDR3 protein. The table records about half a million distinct CDR3 sequences, roughly 42% of them present only once. The receptor was derived from a human donor in good health (CMV status not recorded). Some clones in this sample may be carry-over from other donors' samples. This chain uses TRBV19 with TRBJ2-1; 8 bases are a match to TRBD2. Source: cultured PBMCs, taken from culture after CMV antigen stimulation. The CDR3 nucleotides are TGTGCCAGTAGTATGGCAAGCGGGGGCTGGCAGTTCTTC. This sequence encodes CASSMASGGWQFF.